This TCR beta chain appears in the sequencing data of a study of cytomegalovirus exposure and HLA in healthy donors. Whole-study findings and limits: An analysis done earlier found most TCR beta V segments productive about 90% or about 30% of the time. Donor immune exposure was known only as CMV serostatus.

A multiplex PCR was run with 60 Vbeta primers and 13 Jbeta primers. The data were produced by immunoSEQ multiplex PCR, yet TCRdb's version contains in-frame clones alone and is incomplete. The data hold approximately 160,000 clones, with 70% to 90% observed a single time. Each donor was healthy, and each was a bone marrow donor. Though nominally healthy at sampling, donors likely had unrecorded immune exposures. Germline V gene sequence: CDR1 SGDLS, CDR2 YYNGEE. The CDR3 is 16 amino acids. The trim removed 3 bases at V and 4 bases at J, leaving 6 bases unmatched. Notes on this clone: Its matching antigen is unknown.

The TCR originated in a woman between 18 and 30 years old in good health and CMV-seronegative. This chain uses TRBV9 with TRBJ2-1; 11 bases fit TRBD1. The sequenced material came from PBMCs. The CDR3 region is CASSAWDRGLYNEQFF. CDR3 nucleotide sequence: TGTGCCAGCAGCGCCTGGGACAGGGGGTTATACAATGAGCAGTTCTTC.